This TCR beta chain is from a study of T cells in Graves' hyperthyroidism and ophthalmopathy. This clonotype came up a few times. V shed 3 bases and J shed 4 bases, with 12 bases lying between them. This CDR3 is built from 13 residues. The germline gives CDR1 GTSNPN, CDR2 SVGIG (reference sequence). What was amplified from RNA transcripts were TCR beta CDR3 regions. TCR CDR3 underwent first-round RT-PCR with the HTBI primer set. MiXCR, run by TCRdb on the multiplex PCR reads, gives a single entry per CDR3 protein. The table shows around 620,000 distinct CDR3 sequences, with just over 45% occurring only once. Patients having uncontrolled infection, another autoimmune disease, pregnancy or lactation were not included.

The chain is built from TRBV30 and TRBJ1-2, with a tentative D call TRBD1 (5 bases). The specimen sequenced was peripheral blood or thyroid tissue (not recorded which). The receptor comes from an adult woman with Graves' disease, either hyperthyroidism or ophthalmopathy (not recorded which). The CDR3 is CAWREGLPYGYTF. The CDR3 nucleotides read TGTGCCTGGAGGGAGGGACTACCCTATGGCTACACCTTC.